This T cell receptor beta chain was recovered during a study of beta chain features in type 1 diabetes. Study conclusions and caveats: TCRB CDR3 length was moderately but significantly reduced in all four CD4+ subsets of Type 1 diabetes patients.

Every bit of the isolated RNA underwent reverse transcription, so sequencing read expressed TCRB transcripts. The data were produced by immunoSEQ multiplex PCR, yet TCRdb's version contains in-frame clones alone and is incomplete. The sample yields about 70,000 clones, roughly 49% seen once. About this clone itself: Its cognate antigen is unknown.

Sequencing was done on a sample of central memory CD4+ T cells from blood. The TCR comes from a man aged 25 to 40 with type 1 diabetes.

The CDR3 coding sequence is TGTGCCAGTAGTATCATCGGACAGGGCTACGAGCAGTACTTC. This gives the protein CASSIIGQGYEQYF. V and J are TRBV19 and TRBJ2-7; 8 positions match TRBD1. After removal of 3 bases from V and 3 bases from J, the junction contained 4 bases not matched to a gene. This CDR3 has 14 residues. The germline CDR1 and CDR2 sequences are LNHDA and SQIVND (reference sequence). Supplemented by reference TRBV19 and TRBJ2-7, the full variable domain reads DGGITQSPKYLFRKEGQNVTLSCEQNLNHDAMYWYRQDPGQGLRLIYYSQIVNDFQKGDIAEGYSVSREKKESFPLTVTSAQKNPTAFYLCASSIIGQGYEQYFGPGTRLTVT.